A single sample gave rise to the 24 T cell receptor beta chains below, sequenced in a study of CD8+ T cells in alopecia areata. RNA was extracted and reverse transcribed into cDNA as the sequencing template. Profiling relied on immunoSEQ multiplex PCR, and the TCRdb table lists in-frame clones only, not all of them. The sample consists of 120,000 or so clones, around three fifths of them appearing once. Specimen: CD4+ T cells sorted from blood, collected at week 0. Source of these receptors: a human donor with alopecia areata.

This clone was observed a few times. CDR3 sequence reads: CASRKNRGPSDTEAFF. CDR3 DNA: TGCGCCAGCAGGAAGAACAGGGGGCCATCGGACACTGAAGCTTTCTTT. This chain uses TRBV5-1 with TRBJ1-1, with 9 bases fitting TRBD1. CDR3 length: 16 amino acids. The ends lost 5 bases at V and 3 bases at J; junction bases unmatched: 11. Germline CDR1 SGHRS, CDR2 YFSETQ.

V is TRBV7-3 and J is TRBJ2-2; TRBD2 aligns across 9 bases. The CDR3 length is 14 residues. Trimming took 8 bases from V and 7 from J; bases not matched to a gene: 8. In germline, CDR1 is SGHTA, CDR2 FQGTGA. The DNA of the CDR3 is TGTGCCAGCCGAGTAGCGGGAGACTTCGGGGAGCTGTTTTTT. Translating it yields CASRVAGDFGELFF.

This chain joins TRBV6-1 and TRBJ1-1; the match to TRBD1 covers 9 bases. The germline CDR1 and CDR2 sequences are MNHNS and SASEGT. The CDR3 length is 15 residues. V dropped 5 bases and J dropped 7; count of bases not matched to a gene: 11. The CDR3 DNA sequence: TGTGCCAGCAGTTTCACAGGGGGCGCGGATGGTGAAGCTTTCTTT. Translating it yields CASSFTGGADGEAFF.

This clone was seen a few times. The CDR3 is CASKVMRRGGAETQYF. CDR3 bases: TGCGCCAGCAAAGTGATGCGGCGGGGGGGCGCGGAGACCCAGTACTTC. The rearrangement joins TRBV5-1 to TRBJ2-5, with 9 nucleotides matching TRBD2. This CDR3 is 16 amino acids long. Trimming took 6 bases from V and 5 from J; bases not matched to a gene: 14. CDR1 and CDR2 from the germline V gene are SGHRS and YFSETQ.

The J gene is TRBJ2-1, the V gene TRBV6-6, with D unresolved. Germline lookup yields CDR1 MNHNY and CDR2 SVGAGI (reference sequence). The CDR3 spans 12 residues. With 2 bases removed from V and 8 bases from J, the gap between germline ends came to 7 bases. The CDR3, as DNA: TGTGCCAGCAGTTACGGGAAGGATGAGCAGTTCTTC. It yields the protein CASSYGKDEQFF.

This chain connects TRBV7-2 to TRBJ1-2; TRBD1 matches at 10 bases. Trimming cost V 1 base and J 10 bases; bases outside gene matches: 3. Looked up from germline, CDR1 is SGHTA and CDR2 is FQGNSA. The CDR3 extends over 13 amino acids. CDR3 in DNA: TGTGCCAGCAGCTTAGGGGACAGGGGTGACTACACCTTC. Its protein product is CASSLGDRGDYTF.

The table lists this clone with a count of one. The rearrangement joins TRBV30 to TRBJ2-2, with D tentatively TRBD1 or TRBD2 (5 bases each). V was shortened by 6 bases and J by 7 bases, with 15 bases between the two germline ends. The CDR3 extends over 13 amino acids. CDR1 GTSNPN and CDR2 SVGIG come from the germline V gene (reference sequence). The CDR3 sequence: CACRVSVGGELFF. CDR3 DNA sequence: TGTGCCTGCAGGGTTAGCGTAGGCGGGGAGCTGTTTTTT.

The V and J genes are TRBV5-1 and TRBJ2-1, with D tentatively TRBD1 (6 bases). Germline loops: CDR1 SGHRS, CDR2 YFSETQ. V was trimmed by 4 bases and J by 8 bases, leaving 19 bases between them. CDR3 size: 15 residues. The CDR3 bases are TGCGCCAGCAGCCCCTCGGGACATACGGCGGATGAGCAGTTCTTC. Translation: CASSPSGHTADEQFF.

CDR3 coding DNA: TGCGCCAGCCCATGGAGGGTTCCTCCCACCTACGAGCAGTACTTC. Protein sequence: CASPWRVPPTYEQYF. The chain carries TRBV5-1 and TRBJ2-7; D is perhaps TRBD2 (6 bases). The V end was cut by 7 bases, the J end by 2 bases, with 19 bases between. This CDR3 spans 15 amino acids. In germline, CDR1 is SGHRS, CDR2 YFSETQ.

The CDR3 nucleotides are TGTGCCAGTAGGAAACAGGGGGGCACTGAAGCTTTCTTT. Protein: CASRKQGGTEAFF. The chain combines TRBV19 with TRBJ1-1; 8 positions agree with TRBD1. After removal of 6 bases from V and 4 bases from J, the junction contained 4 bases not matched to a gene. There are 13 residues in the CDR3. Germline CDR1 is LNHDA and CDR2 is SQIVND (reference sequence).

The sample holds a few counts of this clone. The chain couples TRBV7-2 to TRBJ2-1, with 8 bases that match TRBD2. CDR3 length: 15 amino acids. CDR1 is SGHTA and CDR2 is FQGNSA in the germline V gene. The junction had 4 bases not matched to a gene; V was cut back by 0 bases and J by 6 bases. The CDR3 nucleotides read TGTGCCAGCAGCTTAGCGTCGGGGGGGCCCAATGAGCAGTTCTTC. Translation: CASSLASGGPNEQFF.

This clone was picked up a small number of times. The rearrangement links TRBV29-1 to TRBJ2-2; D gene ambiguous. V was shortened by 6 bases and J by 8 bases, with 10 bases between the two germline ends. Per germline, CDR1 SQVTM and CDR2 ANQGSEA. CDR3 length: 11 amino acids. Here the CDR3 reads CSVRRSGELFF. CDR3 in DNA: TGCAGCGTCCGACGGAGTGGGGAGCTGTTTTTT.

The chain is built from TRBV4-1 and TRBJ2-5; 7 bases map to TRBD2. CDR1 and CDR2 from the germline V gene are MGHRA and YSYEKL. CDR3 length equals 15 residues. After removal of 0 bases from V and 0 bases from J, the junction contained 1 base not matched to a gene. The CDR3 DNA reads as TGCGCCAGCAGCCAAGATAGCGGGTACCAAGAGACCCAGTACTTC. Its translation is CASSQDSGYQETQYF.

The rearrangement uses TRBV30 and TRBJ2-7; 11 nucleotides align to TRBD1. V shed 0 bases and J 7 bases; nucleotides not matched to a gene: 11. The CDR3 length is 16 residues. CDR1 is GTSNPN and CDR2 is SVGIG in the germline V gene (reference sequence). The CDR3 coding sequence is TGTGCCTGGAGTGTCGACCGGACAGGGGGCGCGGGGGAGCAGTACTTC. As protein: CAWSVDRTGGAGEQYF. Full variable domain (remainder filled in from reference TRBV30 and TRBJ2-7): SQTIHQWPATLVQPVGSPLSLECTVEGTSNPNLYWYRQAAGRGLQLLFYSVGIGQISSEVPQNLSASRPQDRQFILSSKKLLLSDSGFYLCAWSVDRTGGAGEQYFGPGTRLTVT.

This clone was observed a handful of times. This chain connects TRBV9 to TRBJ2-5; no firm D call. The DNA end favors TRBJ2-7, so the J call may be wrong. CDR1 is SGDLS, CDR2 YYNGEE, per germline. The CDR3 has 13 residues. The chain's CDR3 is CASSPPSLAEQYF. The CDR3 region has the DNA TGTGCCAGCAGCCCTCCCTCTTTGGCCGAGCAGTACTTC.

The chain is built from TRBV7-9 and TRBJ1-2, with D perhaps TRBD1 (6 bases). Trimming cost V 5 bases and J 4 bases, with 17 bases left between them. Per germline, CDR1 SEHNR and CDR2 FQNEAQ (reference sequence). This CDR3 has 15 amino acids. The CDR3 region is CASSKDEGESYGYTF. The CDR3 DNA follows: TGTGCCAGCAGCAAGGACGAGGGGGAGAGCTATGGCTACACCTTC.

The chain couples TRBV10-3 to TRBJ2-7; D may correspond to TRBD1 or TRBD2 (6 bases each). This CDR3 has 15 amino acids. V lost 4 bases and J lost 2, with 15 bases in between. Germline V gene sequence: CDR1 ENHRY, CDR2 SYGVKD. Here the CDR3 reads CAISGTAGHPYEQYF. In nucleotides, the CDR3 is TGTGCCATCAGTGGGACGGCGGGACACCCCTACGAGCAGTACTTC.

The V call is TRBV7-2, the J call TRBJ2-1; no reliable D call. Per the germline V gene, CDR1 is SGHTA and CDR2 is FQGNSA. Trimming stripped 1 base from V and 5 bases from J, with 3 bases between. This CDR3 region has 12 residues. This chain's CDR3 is CASSLDDNEQFF. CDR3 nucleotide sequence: TGTGCCAGCAGCTTAGACGACAATGAGCAGTTCTTC. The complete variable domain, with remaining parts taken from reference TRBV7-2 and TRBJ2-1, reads GAGVSQSPSNKVTEKGKDVELRCDPISGHTALYWYRQSLGQGLEFLIYFQGNSAPDKSGLPSDRFSAERTGGSVSTLTIQRTQQEDSAVYLCASSLDDNEQFFGPGTRLTVL.

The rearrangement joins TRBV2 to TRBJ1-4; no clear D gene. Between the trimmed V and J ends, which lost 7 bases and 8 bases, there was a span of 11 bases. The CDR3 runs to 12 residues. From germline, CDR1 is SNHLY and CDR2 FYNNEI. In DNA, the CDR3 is TGTGCCAGCACCCCCCGAAGCGAAAAACTGTTTTTT. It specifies CASTPRSEKLFF.

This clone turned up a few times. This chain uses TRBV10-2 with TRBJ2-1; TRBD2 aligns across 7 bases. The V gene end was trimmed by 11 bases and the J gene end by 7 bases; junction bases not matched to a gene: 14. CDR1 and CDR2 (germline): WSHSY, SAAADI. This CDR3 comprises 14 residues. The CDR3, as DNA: TGCGCCGCAAAGCGGGAAGGGCCCGCGAATGAGCAGTTCTTC. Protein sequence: CAAKREGPANEQFF.

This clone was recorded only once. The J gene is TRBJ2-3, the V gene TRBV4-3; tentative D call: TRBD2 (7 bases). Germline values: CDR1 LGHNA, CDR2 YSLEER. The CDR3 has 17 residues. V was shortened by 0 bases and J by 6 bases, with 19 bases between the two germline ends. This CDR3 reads CASSQDGPGGARDTQYF. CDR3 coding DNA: TGCGCCAGCAGCCAAGACGGCCCGGGGGGCGCCAGGGATACGCAGTATTTT.

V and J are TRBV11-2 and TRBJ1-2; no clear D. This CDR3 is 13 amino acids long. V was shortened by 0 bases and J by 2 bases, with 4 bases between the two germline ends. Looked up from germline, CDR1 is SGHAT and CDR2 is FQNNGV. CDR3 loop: CASSLESNYGYTF. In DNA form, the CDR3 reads TGTGCCAGCAGCTTAGAGAGCAACTATGGCTACACCTTC.

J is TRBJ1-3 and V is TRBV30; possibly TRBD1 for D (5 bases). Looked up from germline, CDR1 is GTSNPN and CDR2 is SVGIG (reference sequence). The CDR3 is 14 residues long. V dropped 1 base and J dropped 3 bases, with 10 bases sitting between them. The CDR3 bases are TGTGCCTGGAGTGCCCTGACAGTTGGAAACACCATATATTTT. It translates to CAWSALTVGNTIYF.

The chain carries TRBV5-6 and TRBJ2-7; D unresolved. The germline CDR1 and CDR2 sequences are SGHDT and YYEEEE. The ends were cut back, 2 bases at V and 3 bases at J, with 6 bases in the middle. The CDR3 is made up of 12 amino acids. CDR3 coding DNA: TGTGCCAGCAGCTTATCTGGCTACGAGCAGTACTTC. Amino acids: CASSLSGYEQYF.